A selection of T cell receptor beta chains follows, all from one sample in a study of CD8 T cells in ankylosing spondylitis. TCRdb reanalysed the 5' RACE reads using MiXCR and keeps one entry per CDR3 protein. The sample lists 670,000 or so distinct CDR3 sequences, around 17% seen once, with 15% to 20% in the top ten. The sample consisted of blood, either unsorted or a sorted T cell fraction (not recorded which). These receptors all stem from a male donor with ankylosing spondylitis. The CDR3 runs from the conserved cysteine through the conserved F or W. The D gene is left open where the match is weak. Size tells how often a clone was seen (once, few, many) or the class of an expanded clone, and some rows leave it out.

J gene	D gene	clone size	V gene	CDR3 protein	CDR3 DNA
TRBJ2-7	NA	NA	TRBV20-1	CSAMVRNEQYF	TGCAGTGCTATGGTGAGGAACGAGCAGTACTTC
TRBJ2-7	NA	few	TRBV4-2	CASSQEDKNSYEQYF	TGTGCCAGCAGCCAAGAAGATAAAAACTCCTACGAGCAGTACTTC
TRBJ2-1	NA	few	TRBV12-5	CASGLVPADNEQFF	TGTGCTAGTGGTTTGGTACCCGCGGACAATGAGCAGTTCTTC
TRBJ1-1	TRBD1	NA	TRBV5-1	CASSFQTGGMSTEAFF	TGCGCCAGCAGCTTCCAGACAGGGGGGATGAGCACTGAAGCTTTCTTT
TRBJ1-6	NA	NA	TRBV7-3	CASSLTGWGRGSPLHF	TGTGCCAGCAGCTTAACCGGTTGGGGACGGGGTTCACCCCTCCACTTT
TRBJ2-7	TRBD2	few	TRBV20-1	CSAREASGGYEQYF	TGCAGTGCTAGAGAGGCTAGCGGGGGCTACGAGCAGTACTTC
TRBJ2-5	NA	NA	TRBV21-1	CASSPERDGGETQYF	TGTGCCAGCAGCCCGGAGCGGGACGGCGGCGAGACCCAGTACTTC
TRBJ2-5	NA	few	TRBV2	CASSEIGVQETQYF	TGTGCCAGCAGTGAAATAGGGGTCCAAGAGACCCAGTACTTC
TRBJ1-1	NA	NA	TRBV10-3	CAISRQPGDTEAFF	TGTGCCATCAGTCGACAGCCAGGGGACACTGAAGCTTTCTTT
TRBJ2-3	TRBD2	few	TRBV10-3	CAISESTSGTDTQYF	TGTGCCATCAGTGAGTCGACTAGCGGCACAGATACGCAGTATTTT
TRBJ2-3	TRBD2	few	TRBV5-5	CASSRQSGTGTDTQYF	TGTGCCAGCAGCCGTCAAAGCGGGACCGGCACAGATACGCAGTATTTT
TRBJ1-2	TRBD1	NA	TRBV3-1	CASRQTGDMDGYTF	TGTGCCAGCAGGCAAACAGGGGATATGGATGGCTACACCTTC
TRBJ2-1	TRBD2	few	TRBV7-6	CASSDRDYDNEQFF	TGTGCCAGCAGCGACCGGGACTACGACAATGAGCAGTTCTTC
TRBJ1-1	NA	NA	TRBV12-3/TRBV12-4	CASARVAGEAFF	TGTGCCAGCGCCCGGGTGGCCGGTGAAGCTTTCTTT
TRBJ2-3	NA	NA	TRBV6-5	CASSYEDSLSTDTQYF	TGTGCCAGCAGTTACGAGGACAGCCTTAGCACAGATACGCAGTATTTT
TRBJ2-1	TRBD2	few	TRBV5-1	CASSRTGGGAYEQFF	TGCGCCAGCAGCCGTACGGGCGGGGGGGCCTATGAGCAGTTCTTC
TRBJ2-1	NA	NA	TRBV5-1	CASSPVRAFEQFF	TGCGCCAGCAGCCCCGTCAGGGCGTTTGAGCAGTTCTTC
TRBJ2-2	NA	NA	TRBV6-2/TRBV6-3	CASSYSSGGGPAGELFF	TGTGCCAGCAGTTACTCGAGTGGCGGGGGCCCCGCCGGGGAGCTGTTTTTT
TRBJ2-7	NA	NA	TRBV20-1	CSAKRPQRAYEQYF	TGCAGTGCTAAACGGCCACAAAGGGCCTACGAGCAGTACTTC
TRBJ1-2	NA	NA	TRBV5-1	CASSREGNYGYTF	TGCGCCAGCAGCCGTGAGGGGAACTATGGCTACACCTTC
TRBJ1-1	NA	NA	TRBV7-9	CSSSLGPITWPGAEAFF	TGTTCCAGCAGCTTAGGCCCCATAACGTGGCCTGGGGCTGAAGCTTTCTTT
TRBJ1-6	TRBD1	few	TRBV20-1	CSARDLRTGLNSPLHF	TGCAGTGCTAGAGATCTTCGGACAGGGCTTAATTCACCCCTCCACTTT
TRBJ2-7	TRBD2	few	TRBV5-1	CASSSTSGVSSYEQYF	TGCGCCAGCAGCTCAACTAGCGGGGTAAGCTCCTACGAGCAGTACTTC
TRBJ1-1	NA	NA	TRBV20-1	CSARRHGGEGNTEAFF	TGCAGTGCTAGACGCCACGGGGGTGAGGGGAACACTGAAGCTTTCTTT
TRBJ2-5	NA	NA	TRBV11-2	CASGRRGVQETQYF	TGTGCCAGCGGAAGGAGGGGGGTCCAAGAGACCCAGTACTTC
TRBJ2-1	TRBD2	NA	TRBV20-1	CSARAELAGGWEGDEQFF	TGCAGTGCCCGGGCGGAGCTAGCGGGAGGGTGGGAAGGGGATGAGCAGTTCTTC
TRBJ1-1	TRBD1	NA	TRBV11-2	CASSPSLDRRNTEAFF	TGTGCCAGCAGCCCATCCTTGGACAGGAGAAACACTGAAGCTTTCTTT
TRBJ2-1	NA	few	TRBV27	CASSFGRGSEQFF	TGTGCCAGCAGTTTTGGGCGAGGGAGTGAGCAGTTCTTC
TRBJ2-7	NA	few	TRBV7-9	CASSSREQYF	TGTGCCAGCAGCTCCCGAGAGCAGTACTTC
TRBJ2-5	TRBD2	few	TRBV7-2	CASSLGLGTSVVTQYF	TGTGCCAGCAGCTTAGGTCTCGGGACTAGCGTAGTGACCCAGTACTTC
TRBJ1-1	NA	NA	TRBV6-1	CASMGRAEAFF	TGTGCCAGCATGGGCAGGGCTGAAGCTTTCTTT
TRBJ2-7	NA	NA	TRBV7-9	CASSQRQDYEQYF	TGTGCCAGCAGCCAGAGACAGGACTACGAGCAGTACTTC
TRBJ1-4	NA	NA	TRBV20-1	CSASTRMSEKLFF	TGCAGTGCTTCAACTAGGATGAGTGAAAAACTGTTTTTT
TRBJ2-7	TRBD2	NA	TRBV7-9	CASSFWTSGTYEQYF	TGTGCCAGCAGCTTTTGGACTAGCGGGACCTACGAGCAGTACTTC
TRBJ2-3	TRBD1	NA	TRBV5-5	CASSLVDRAADTQYF	TGTGCCAGCAGCTTGGTGGACAGGGCGGCAGATACGCAGTATTTT
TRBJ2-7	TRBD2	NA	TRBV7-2	CASSQLSGGDYEQYF	TGTGCCAGCAGCCAACTTAGCGGGGGGGACTACGAGCAGTACTTC
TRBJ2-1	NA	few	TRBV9	CASSVVSGGNEQFF	TGTGCCAGCAGCGTAGTGTCTGGGGGCAATGAGCAGTTCTTC
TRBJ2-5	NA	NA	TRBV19	CASSDLRAQYF	TGTGCCAGTAGTGACCTTCGGGCCCAGTACTTC